Listed below are T cell receptor beta chains from one sample, sequenced in a study of graft-versus-host responses after intestinal transplantation. The method was immunoSEQ multiplex PCR; TCRdb's version includes in-frame clones alone and lacks a portion of them. The sample has 20,000 to 30,000 clones; roughly 88% are singletons. The starting material was PBMCs, obtained around 14 months after intestinal transplant. The receptors stem from a human patient who received an intestinal transplant, so some T cells may come from the graft donor. Each CDR3 is given with its conserved first and last residue. The D gene is left open where the match is weak. For some rows the clone size is stated as once, few or many, or as a class when expanded; others skip it.

NA	NA	TRBV4-2	TRBJ1-2	CASSQEDTTFYGYTF	TGTGCCAGCAGCCAAGAGGACACAACCTTCTATGGCTACACCTTC
NA	NA	TRBV7-6	TRBJ2-3	CASSGGGGYTDTQYF	TGTGCCAGCAGCGGGGGGGGCGGATACACAGATACGCAGTATTTT
TRBD2	few	TRBV11-1	TRBJ2-2	CASSLTAGVGTGELFF	TGTGCCAGCAGCTTAACGGCGGGAGTCGGCACCGGGGAGCTGTTTTTT
NA	NA	TRBV4-1	TRBJ2-1	CASSLSSGFNEQFF	TGCGCCAGCAGCCTTAGCTCGGGGTTCAATGAGCAGTTCTTC
NA	NA	TRBV6-6	TRBJ2-5	CASSFGPTSRETQYF	TGTGCCAGCAGTTTCGGGCCAACTAGTAGAGAGACCCAGTACTTC
NA	NA	TRBV11-3	TRBJ2-7	CASSLDLYVRDYEQYF	TGTGCCAGCAGCTTAGATCTTTATGTCAGGGACTACGAGCAGTACTTC
NA	NA	TRBV14	TRBJ2-7	CASSPRGLAEGKYEQYF	TGTGCCAGCAGTCCTAGAGGGTTAGCGGAGGGGAAATACGAGCAGTACTTC
NA	NA	TRBV29-1	TRBJ2-3	CSVDAKASTDTQYF	TGCAGCGTTGACGCGAAAGCTAGCACAGATACGCAGTATTTT
NA	NA	TRBV20-1	TRBJ1-1	CRARGTWEAFF	TGCAGGGCCCGTGGGACGTGGGAAGCTTTCTTT
TRBD2	NA	TRBV5-1	TRBJ2-2	CASSLVGLASGELFF	TGCGCCAGCAGCTTGGTAGGACTAGCGTCCGGGGAGCTGTTTTTT
TRBD2	NA	TRBV6-5	TRBJ2-5	CASSWIAGGQETQYF	TGTGCCAGCAGCTGGATAGCGGGGGGGCAGGAGACCCAGTACTTC
NA	NA	TRBV21-1	TRBJ2-7	CASSLQTKRF	TGTGCCAGCAGCCTCCAGACGAAGCGGTTC
NA	NA	TRBV7-8	TRBJ1-1	CASSHRSEAFF	TGTGCCAGCAGCCACCGAAGTGAAGCTTTCTTT
NA	NA	TRBV28	TRBJ1-1	CASSPREFTEAFF	TGTGCCAGCAGTCCCAGGGAGTTCACTGAAGCTTTCTTT
NA	NA	TRBV4-1	TRBJ1-1	CASSQEQPYTEAFF	TGCGCCAGCAGCCAAGAGCAGCCTTACACTGAAGCTTTCTTT
TRBD1	NA	TRBV18	TRBJ1-1	CASSPGNRGGTEAFF	TGTGCCAGCTCACCGGGGAACAGGGGAGGAACTGAAGCTTTCTTT
NA	NA	TRBV19	TRBJ2-7	CASPLREQYF	TGTGCCAGTCCACTACGCGAGCAGTACTTC
NA	NA	TRBV5-1	TRBJ2-5	CASSLGNQETQYF	TGCGCCAGCAGCCTCGGGAACCAAGAGACCCAGTACTTC
NA	NA	TRBV7-3	TRBJ2-6	CASSLNPVVSSGANVLTF	TGTGCCAGCAGCTTAAACCCTGTTGTCTCGTCTGGGGCCAACGTCCTGACTTTC
TRBD2	NA	TRBV15	TRBJ2-3	CATSRDGLAGAGDTQYF	TGTGCCACCAGCAGAGATGGGCTAGCGGGAGCGGGAGATACGCAGTATTTT
TRBD1	NA	TRBV10-2	TRBJ1-5	CASSPGQGNQPQHF	TGCGCCAGCAGCCCCGGACAGGGCAATCAGCCCCAGCATTTT
NA	NA	TRBV2	TRBJ2-7	CASSENRLPPYEQYF	TGTGCCAGCAGTGAAAACAGGTTACCTCCCTACGAGCAGTACTTC
TRBD2	once	TRBV27	TRBJ2-1	CASSLWLAAYNEQFF	TGTGCCAGCAGTTTATGGCTAGCGGCCTACAATGAGCAGTTCTTC
TRBD1	NA	TRBV5-6	TRBJ2-1	CASSDRGQGNEQFF	TGTGCCAGCAGCGACCGGGGACAGGGAAATGAGCAGTTCTTC
TRBD1	NA	TRBV5-1	TRBJ1-2	CASSFNDRGVTNYGYTF	TGCGCCAGCAGCTTCAACGACAGGGGGGTGACAAACTATGGCTACACCTTC
NA	NA	TRBV18	TRBJ1-1	CASSLTGLTEAFF	TGTGCCAGCTCACTAACCGGGCTTACTGAAGCTTTCTTT
TRBD2	NA	TRBV11-2	TRBJ2-7	CASSFATSGAYEQYF	TGTGCCAGCAGCTTCGCTACTAGCGGGGCCTACGAGCAGTACTTC
TRBD2	once	TRBV15	TRBJ2-1	CATSRDGAGELLGEQFF	TGTGCCACCAGCAGAGATGGCGCGGGAGAGTTGTTGGGTGAGCAGTTCTTC
NA	NA	TRBV28	TRBJ1-4	CASSPRERYNEKLFF	TGTGCCAGCAGTCCTAGGGAGAGATATAATGAAAAACTGTTTTTT
NA	NA	TRBV19	TRBJ1-2	CASSIREGGYTF	TGTGCCAGTAGTATCAGAGAGGGTGGCTACACCTTC
NA	NA	TRBV5-1	TRBJ2-2	CASSFAGNTPGELFF	TGCGCCAGCAGCTTTGCAGGGAACACACCCGGGGAGCTGTTTTTT
NA	NA	TRBV7-9	TRBJ1-5	CASSLYFGAVSYSNQPQHF	TGTGCCAGCAGCTTATATTTTGGGGCCGTGTCATATAGCAATCAGCCCCAGCATTTT
TRBD1	NA	TRBV27	TRBJ2-7	CASSGTGYHEQYF	TGTGCCAGCAGTGGGACAGGGTACCACGAGCAGTACTTC
TRBD2	NA	TRBV7-2	TRBJ2-7	CASKDTGLAGVSSYEQYF	TGTGCCAGCAAAGATACGGGACTAGCGGGCGTGAGCTCCTACGAGCAGTACTTC
NA	NA	TRBV11-2	TRBJ1-5	CASSLAGLGSNQPQHF	TGTGCCAGCAGCTTAGCAGGGTTAGGGAGCAATCAGCCCCAGCATTTT
TRBD2	NA	TRBV11-2	TRBJ2-3	CASSWQASGGNTDTQYF	TGTGCCAGCAGCTGGCAGGCTAGCGGGGGGAACACAGATACGCAGTATTTT
TRBD1	NA	TRBV6-5	TRBJ1-2	CASSYSGTAYYGYTF	TGTGCCAGCAGTTACTCCGGGACAGCCTATTATGGCTACACCTTC
TRBD1	NA	TRBV4-2	TRBJ2-1	CASSPGQGKDEQFF	TGTGCCAGCAGCCCGGGACAGGGGAAGGACGAGCAGTTCTTC
NA	NA	TRBV29-1	TRBJ2-3	CSVSAENTQYF	TGCAGCGTTTCTGCTGAAAATACGCAGTATTTT
TRBD2	NA	TRBV5-6	TRBJ2-1	CASSSSGAGYEQFF	TGTGCCAGCAGTTCTAGCGGGGCAGGGTATGAGCAGTTCTTC
TRBD2	NA	TRBV7-2	TRBJ2-1	CASSRSGSGNEQFF	TGTGCCAGCAGCCGTAGCGGGTCGGGCAATGAGCAGTTCTTC
NA	NA	TRBV15	TRBJ2-3	CATSRDPTRSANTQYF	TGTGCCACCAGCAGAGATCCGACTAGAAGTGCAAATACGCAGTATTTT
NA	once	TRBV28	TRBJ2-1	CASSPRSGQEQFF	TGTGCCAGCAGTCCGCGGTCGGGGCAGGAGCAGTTCTTC
TRBD2	few	TRBV7-8	TRBJ2-4	CASSLLAEGYIQYF	TGTGCCAGCAGCTTACTAGCGGAGGGGTACATTCAGTACTTC
NA	few	TRBV27	TRBJ1-1	CASSLGGGGTEAFF	TGTGCCAGCAGCTTGGGGGGGGGAGGCACTGAAGCTTTCTTT
NA	NA	TRBV2	TRBJ1-1	CASSEAGENTEAFF	TGTGCCAGCAGTGAGGCAGGGGAGAACACTGAAGCTTTCTTT
TRBD1	NA	TRBV11-2	TRBJ2-7	CASSLAGTGGYEQYF	TGTGCCAGCAGCTTAGCCGGGACAGGGGGCTACGAGCAGTACTTC
NA	NA	TRBV5-1	TRBJ1-3	CASSPQGSGNTIYF	TGCGCCAGCAGCCCTCAGGGGTCAGGAAACACCATATATTTT
TRBD1	NA	TRBV2	TRBJ2-5	CASIPRTGQETQYF	TGTGCCAGCATACCCAGGACAGGGCAAGAGACCCAGTACTTC
NA	NA	TRBV5-1	TRBJ1-1	CASSLVSGNTEAFF	TGCGCCAGCAGCTTGGTCTCAGGGAACACTGAAGCTTTCTTT
NA	NA	TRBV6-4	TRBJ2-2	CASSLSGATGELFF	TGTGCCAGCAGTTTGTCAGGGGCCACCGGGGAGCTGTTTTTT
TRBD1	NA	TRBV30	TRBJ1-5	CAWSNRGDNQPQHF	TGTGCCTGGAGTAACAGGGGCGACAATCAGCCCCAGCATTTT
TRBD1	once	TRBV29-1	TRBJ2-7	CSVERTGSSYEQYF	TGCAGCGTTGAACGGACAGGGTCTTCCTACGAGCAGTACTTC
NA	few	TRBV9	TRBJ2-3	CASSVARSFGSDTQYF	TGTGCCAGCAGCGTAGCGAGAAGTTTTGGATCAGATACGCAGTATTTT
NA	few	TRBV30	TRBJ2-7	CAWSVRTAYEQYF	TGTGCCTGGAGTGTACGTACAGCCTACGAGCAGTACTTC
TRBD1	NA	TRBV6-5	TRBJ2-5	CASRWGTGQETQYF	TGTGCCAGCCGCTGGGGGACAGGACAAGAGACCCAGTACTTC
TRBD2	NA	TRBV10-1	TRBJ2-1	CASGGTSGNNEQFF	TGCGCCAGCGGGGGGACTAGCGGAAACAATGAGCAGTTCTTC